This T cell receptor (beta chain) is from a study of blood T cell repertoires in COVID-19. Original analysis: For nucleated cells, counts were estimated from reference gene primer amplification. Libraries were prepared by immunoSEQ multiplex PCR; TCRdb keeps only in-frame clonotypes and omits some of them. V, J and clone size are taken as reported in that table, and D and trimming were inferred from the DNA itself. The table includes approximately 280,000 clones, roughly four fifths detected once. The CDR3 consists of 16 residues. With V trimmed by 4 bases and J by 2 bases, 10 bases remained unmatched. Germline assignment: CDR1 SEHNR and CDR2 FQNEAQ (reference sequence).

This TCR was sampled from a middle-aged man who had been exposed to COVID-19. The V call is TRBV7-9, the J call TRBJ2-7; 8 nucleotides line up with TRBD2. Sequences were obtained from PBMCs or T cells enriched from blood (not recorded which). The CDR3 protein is CASSSPGTRSAYEQYF. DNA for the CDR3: TGTGCCAGCAGCTCCCCGGGGACTAGGAGCGCCTACGAGCAGTACTTC.